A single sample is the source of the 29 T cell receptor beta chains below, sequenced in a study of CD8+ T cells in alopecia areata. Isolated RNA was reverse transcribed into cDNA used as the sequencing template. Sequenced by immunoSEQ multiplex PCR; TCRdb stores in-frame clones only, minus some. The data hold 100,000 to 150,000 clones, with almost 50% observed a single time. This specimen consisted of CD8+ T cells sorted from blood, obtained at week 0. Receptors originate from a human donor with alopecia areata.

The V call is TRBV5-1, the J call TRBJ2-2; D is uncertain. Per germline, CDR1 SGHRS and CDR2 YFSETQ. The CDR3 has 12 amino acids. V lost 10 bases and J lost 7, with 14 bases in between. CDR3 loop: CASSRRNGELFF. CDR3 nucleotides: TGCGCCTCTAGTCGAAGGAACGGGGAGCTGTTTTTT.

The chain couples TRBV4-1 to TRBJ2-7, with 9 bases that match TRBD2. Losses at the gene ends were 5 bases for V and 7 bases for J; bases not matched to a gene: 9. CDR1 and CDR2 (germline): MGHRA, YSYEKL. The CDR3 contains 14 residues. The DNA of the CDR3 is TGCGCCAGCAGCTGGACGCGGGGGGGCCTAGAGCAGTACTTC. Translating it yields CASSWTRGGLEQYF.

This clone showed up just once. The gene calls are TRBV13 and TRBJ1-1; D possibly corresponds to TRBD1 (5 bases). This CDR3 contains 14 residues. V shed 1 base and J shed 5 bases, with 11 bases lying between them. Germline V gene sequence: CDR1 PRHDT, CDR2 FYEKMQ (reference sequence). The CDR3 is CASSLVSGETEAFF. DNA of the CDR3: TGTGCCAGCAGCTTAGTATCGGGGGAAACTGAAGCTTTCTTT. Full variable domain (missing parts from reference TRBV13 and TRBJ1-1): AAGVIQSPRHLIKEKRETATLKCYPIPRHDTVYWYQQGPGQDPQFLISFYEKMQSDKGSIPDRFSAQQFSDYHSELNMSSLELGDSALYFCASSLVSGETEAFFGQGTRLTVV.

The CDR3: CASSDGLISEQYF. Here the CDR3 DNA reads TGTGCCAGCAGCGACGGACTAATCTCCGAACAGTACTTC. The chain is built from TRBV9 and TRBJ2-7; maybe TRBD2 (6 bases). The CDR3 spans 13 residues. Germline values: CDR1 SGDLS, CDR2 YYNGEE. Trimming pared 3 bases from V and 10 bases from J, leaving 17 bases between.

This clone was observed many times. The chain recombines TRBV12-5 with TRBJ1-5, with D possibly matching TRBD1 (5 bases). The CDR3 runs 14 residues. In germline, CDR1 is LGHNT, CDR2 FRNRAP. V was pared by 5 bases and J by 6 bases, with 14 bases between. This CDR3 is CASGERGAGQPQHF. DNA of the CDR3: TGTGCTAGTGGTGAAAGGGGCGCTGGTCAGCCCCAGCATTTT.

DNA of the CDR3: TGTGCCAGCAGCCTCGGGACCCTCACCGGGGAGCTGTTTTTT. It translates to CASSLGTLTGELFF. The chain recombines TRBV9 with TRBJ2-2, with D possibly called TRBD1 or TRBD2 (5 bases each). CDR3 length: 14 residues. Germline CDR1 SGDLS, CDR2 YYNGEE. V was pared by 4 bases and J by 4 bases, with 11 bases between.

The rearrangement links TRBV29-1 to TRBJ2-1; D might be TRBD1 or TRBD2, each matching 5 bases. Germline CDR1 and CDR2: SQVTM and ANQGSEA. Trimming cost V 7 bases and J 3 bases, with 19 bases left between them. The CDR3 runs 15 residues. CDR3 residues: CSGPSRDGDYNEQFF. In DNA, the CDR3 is TGCAGCGGCCCAAGTAGGGACGGAGACTACAATGAGCAGTTCTTC.

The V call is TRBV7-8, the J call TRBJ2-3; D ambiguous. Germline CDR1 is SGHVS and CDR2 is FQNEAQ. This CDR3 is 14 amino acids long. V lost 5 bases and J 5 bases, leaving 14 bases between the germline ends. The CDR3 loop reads CASSRSLTIDTQYF. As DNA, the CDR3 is TGTGCCAGCAGCCGTAGTCTTACTATAGATACGCAGTATTTT.

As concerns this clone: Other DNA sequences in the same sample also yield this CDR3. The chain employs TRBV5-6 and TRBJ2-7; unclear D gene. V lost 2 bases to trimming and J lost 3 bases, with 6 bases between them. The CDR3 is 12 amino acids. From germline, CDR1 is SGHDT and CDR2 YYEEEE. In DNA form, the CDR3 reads TGTGCCAGCAGCTTACAAGGCTACGAGCAGTACTTC. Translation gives CASSLQGYEQYF. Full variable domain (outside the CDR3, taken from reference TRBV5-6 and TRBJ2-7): DAGVTQSPTHLIKTRGQQVTLRCSPKSGHDTVSWYQQALGQGPQFIFQYYEEEERQRGNFPDRFSGHQFPNYSSELNVNALLLGDSALYLCASSLQGYEQYFGPGTRLTVT.

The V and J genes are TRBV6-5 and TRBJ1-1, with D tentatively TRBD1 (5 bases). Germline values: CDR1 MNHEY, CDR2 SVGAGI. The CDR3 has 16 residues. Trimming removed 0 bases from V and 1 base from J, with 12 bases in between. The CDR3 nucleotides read TGTGCCAGCAGTTACTCCTATGGGGCGAGGAACACTGAAGCTTTCTTT. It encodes CASSYSYGARNTEAFF.

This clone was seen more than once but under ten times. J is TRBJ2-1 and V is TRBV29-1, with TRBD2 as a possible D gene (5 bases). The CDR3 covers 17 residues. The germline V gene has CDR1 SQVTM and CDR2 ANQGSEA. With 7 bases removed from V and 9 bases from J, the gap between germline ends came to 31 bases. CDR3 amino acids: CSGLSRLEEPFEAEQFF. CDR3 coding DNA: TGCAGCGGCCTTTCGAGATTGGAGGAACCCTTTGAGGCTGAGCAGTTCTTC.

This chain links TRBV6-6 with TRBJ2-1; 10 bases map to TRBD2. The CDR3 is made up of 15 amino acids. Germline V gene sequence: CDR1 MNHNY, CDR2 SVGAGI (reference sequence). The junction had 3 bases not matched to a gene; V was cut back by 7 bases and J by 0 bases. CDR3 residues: CASNLAGDSYNEQFF. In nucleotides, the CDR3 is TGTGCCAGCAATCTAGCGGGGGACTCCTACAATGAGCAGTTCTTC.

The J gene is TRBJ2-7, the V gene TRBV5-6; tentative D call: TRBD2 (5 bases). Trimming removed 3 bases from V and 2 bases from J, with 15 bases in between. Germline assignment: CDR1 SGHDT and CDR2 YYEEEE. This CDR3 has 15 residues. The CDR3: CASSSAWKEAYEQYF. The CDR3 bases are TGTGCCAGCAGCTCCGCTTGGAAGGAGGCCTACGAGCAGTACTTC.

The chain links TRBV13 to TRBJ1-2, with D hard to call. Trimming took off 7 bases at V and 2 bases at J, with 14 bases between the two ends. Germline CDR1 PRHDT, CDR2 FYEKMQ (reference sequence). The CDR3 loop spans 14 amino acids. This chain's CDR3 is CASNAGRSNYGYTF. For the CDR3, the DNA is TGTGCCAGCAACGCCGGACGGAGCAACTATGGCTACACCTTC.

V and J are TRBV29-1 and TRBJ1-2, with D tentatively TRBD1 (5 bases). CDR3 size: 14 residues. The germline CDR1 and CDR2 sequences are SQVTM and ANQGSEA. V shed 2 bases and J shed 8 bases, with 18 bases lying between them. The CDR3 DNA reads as TGCAGCGTTGAAATAAGGGGCAGGGACGGCGGCTACACCTTC. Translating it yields CSVEIRGRDGGYTF.

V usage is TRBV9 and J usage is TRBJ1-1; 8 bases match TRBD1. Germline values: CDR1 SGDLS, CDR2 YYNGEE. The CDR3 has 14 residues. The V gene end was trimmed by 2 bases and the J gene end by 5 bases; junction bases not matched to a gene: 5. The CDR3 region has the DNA TGTGCCAGCAGCGTTGGACAGGGAGATACTGAAGCTTTCTTT. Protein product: CASSVGQGDTEAFF.

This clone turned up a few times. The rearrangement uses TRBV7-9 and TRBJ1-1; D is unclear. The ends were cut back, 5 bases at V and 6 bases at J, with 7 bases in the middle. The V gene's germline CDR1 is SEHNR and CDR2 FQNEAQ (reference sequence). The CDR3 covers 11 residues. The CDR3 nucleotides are TGTGCCAGCAGCACATCACCTGAAGCTTTCTTT. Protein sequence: CASSTSPEAFF.

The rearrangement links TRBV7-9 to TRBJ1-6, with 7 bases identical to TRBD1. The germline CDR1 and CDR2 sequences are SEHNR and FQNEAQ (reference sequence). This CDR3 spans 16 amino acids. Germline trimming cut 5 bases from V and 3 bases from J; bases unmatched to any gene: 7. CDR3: CASSREGQLYNSPLHF. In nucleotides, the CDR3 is TGTGCCAGCAGCCGTGAGGGACAGCTCTATAATTCACCCCTCCACTTT.

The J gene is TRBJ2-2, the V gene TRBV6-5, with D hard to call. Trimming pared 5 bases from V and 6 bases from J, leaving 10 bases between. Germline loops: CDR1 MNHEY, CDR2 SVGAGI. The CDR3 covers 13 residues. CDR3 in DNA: TGTGCCAGCAGTCCCCCTGGCCCCGGGGAGCTGTTTTTT. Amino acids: CASSPPGPGELFF.

The CDR3 DNA reads as TGTGCCAGTAGTGTAGGCGACCACACTGAAGCTTTCTTT. Translating it yields CASSVGDHTEAFF. V usage is TRBV19 and J usage is TRBJ1-1; the D is unclear. CDR1 and CDR2 (germline): LNHDA, SQIVND (reference sequence). V was clipped by 5 bases and J by 3 bases, with 10 bases between them. This CDR3 region has 13 residues.

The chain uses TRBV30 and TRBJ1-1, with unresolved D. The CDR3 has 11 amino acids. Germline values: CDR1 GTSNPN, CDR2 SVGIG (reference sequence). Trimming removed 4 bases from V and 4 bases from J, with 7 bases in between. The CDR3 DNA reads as TGTGCCTGGACTTCAGGCACTGAAGCTTTCTTT. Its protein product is CAWTSGTEAFF.

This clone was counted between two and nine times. The CDR3 is CSSLEVFGYTF. In nucleotides, the CDR3 is TGCAGCTCTCTTGAGGTCTTTGGCTACACCTTC. The V gene is TRBV29-1, the J gene TRBJ1-2; D uncertain. CDR1 and CDR2 from the germline V gene are SQVTM and ANQGSEA. The V and J ends lost 8 bases and 7 bases respectively, with 14 bases between them. This CDR3 is built from 11 residues. Full variable domain (missing parts from reference TRBV29-1 and TRBJ1-2): SAVISQKPSRDICQRGTSLTIQCQVDSQVTMMFWYRQQPGQSLTLIATANQGSEATYESGFVIDKFPISRPNLTFSTLTVSNMSPEDSSIYLCSSLEVFGYTFGSGTRLTVV.

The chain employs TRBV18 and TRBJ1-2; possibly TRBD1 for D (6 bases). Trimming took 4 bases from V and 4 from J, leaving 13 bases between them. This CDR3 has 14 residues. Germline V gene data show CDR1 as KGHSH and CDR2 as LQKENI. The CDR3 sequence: CASSLLTGSYGYTF. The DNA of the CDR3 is TGTGCCAGCTCACTCCTGACAGGCTCCTATGGCTACACCTTC.

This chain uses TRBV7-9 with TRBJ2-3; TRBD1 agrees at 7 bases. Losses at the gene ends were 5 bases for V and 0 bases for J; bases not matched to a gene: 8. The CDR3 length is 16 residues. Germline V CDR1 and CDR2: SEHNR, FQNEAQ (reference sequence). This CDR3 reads CASSPETGASTDTQYF. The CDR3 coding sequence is TGTGCCAGCAGCCCTGAAACAGGGGCCAGCACAGATACGCAGTATTTT.

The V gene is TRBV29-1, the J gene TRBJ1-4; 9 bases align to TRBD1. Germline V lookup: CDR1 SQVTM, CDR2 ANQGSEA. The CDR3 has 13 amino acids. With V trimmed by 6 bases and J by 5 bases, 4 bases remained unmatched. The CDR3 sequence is CSVSGTGNEKLFF. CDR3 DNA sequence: TGCAGCGTGTCCGGGACAGGGAATGAAAAACTGTTTTTT. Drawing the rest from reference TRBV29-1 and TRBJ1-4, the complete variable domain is SAVISQKPSRDICQRGTSLTIQCQVDSQVTMMFWYRQQPGQSLTLIATANQGSEATYESGFVIDKFPISRPNLTFSTLTVSNMSPEDSSIYLCSVSGTGNEKLFFGSGTQLSVL.

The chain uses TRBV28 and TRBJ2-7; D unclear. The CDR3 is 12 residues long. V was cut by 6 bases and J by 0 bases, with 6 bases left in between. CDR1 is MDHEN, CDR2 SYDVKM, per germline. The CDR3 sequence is CASRESSYEQYF. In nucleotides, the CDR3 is TGTGCCAGCAGGGAGAGCTCCTACGAGCAGTACTTC.

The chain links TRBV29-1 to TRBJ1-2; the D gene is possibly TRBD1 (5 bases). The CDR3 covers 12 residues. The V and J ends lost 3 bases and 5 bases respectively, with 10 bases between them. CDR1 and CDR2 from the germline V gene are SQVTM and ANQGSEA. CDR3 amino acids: CSVDAGSYGYTF. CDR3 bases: TGCAGCGTTGACGCAGGGAGTTATGGCTACACCTTC.

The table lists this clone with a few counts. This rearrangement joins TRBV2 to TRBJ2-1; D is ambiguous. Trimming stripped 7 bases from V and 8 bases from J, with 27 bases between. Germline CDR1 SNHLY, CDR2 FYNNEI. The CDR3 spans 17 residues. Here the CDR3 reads CASNSDVGMMRVDEQFF. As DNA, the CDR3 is TGTGCCAGCAACAGCGATGTGGGGATGATGAGAGTAGATGAGCAGTTCTTC.

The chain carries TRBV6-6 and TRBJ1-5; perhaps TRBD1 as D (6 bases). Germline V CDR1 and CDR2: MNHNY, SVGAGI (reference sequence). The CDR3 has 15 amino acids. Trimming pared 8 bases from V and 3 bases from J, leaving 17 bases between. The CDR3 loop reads CASVPNRAFNQPQHF. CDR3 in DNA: TGTGCCAGCGTCCCGAACAGGGCTTTCAATCAGCCCCAGCATTTT.